The 24 T cell receptor beta chains below come from one sample, sequenced in a study of blood T cells in healthy people across ages. Through a sample-barcoded 5' primer and a J-beta primer mix, a second PCR was run for about 7 to 12 cycles. Via MiXCR, TCRdb re-called the 5' RACE reads, giving one row per CDR3 protein. The table shows around 2 million distinct CDR3 sequences, with about two fifths occurring only once. Sequenced sample: blood. These receptors were obtained from a human donor in good health.

This clonotype was observed a single time. This chain uses TRBV11-2 with TRBJ2-2; 9 bases map to TRBD2. After removal of 4 bases from V and 0 bases from J, the junction contained 9 bases not matched to a gene. CDR3 length: 18 amino acids. CDR1 is SGHAT, CDR2 FQNNGV, per germline. CDR3 in DNA: TGTGCCAGCAGCTCCCACCCTAAGCGGGGGGCGAACACCGGGGAGCTGTTTTTT. It codes for CASSSHPKRGANTGELFF.

The sample holds a few counts of this clonotype. V gene TRBV7-9 combines with J gene TRBJ2-1, with 10 bases identical to TRBD2. Germline CDR1 is SEHNR and CDR2 is FQNEAQ (reference sequence). V shed 3 bases and J 6 bases; nucleotides not matched to a gene: 8. This CDR3 has 16 residues. As DNA, the CDR3 is TGTGCCAGCAGCTTTAAGCAGCGGGGGGGCGGCAATGAGCAGTTCTTC. Residues: CASSFKQRGGGNEQFF.

This sequence joins TRBV4-3 and TRBJ1-4; D not resolved. The CDR3 is 17 amino acids. Germline values: CDR1 LGHNA, CDR2 YSLEER. The V end was cut by 1 base, the J end by 5 bases, with 17 bases between. The CDR3 region has the DNA TGCGCCAGCAGCCAAGCACGGCTAGCCAGTCGCAATGAAAAACTGTTTTTT. This encodes CASSQARLASRNEKLFF.

The chain has TRBV27 and TRBJ2-4; D is possibly TRBD1 (6 bases). The J call may be mistaken, given a closer DNA end match to TRBJ2-7. This CDR3 has 13 amino acids. CDR1 MNHEY and CDR2 SMNVEV come from the germline V gene (reference sequence). The CDR3 is CASSLGDKYEQYF. The CDR3 region has the DNA TGTGCCAGCAGTTTAGGGGACAAATACGAGCAGTACTTC.

The chain recombines TRBV12-3 or TRBV12-4 with TRBJ2-1; D not certain. CDR3 size: 16 residues. V was shortened by 2 bases and J by 3 bases, with 14 bases between the two germline ends. The CDR3 sequence: CASSLFKGLGYNEQFF. The CDR3 DNA is TGTGCCAGCAGTTTATTTAAGGGCCTAGGCTACAATGAGCAGTTCTTC.

This clonotype was seen only a few times. The chain joins TRBV24-1 to TRBJ2-5, with TRBD2 matching over 9 bases. The CDR3 loop spans 15 amino acids. V lost 5 bases, J lost 4 bases, and 7 bases stayed unmatched. Germline lookup yields CDR1 KGHDR and CDR2 SFDVKD. The CDR3 protein is CATSGAGGGRETQYF. The CDR3 bases are TGTGCCACCAGTGGGGCGGGGGGGGGCCGAGAGACCCAGTACTTC.

The rearrangement joins TRBV7-2 to TRBJ2-3, with 9 bases lining up with TRBD2. Trimming at V came to 1 base and at J to 2 bases, leaving 7 bases not matched to a gene. Germline V gene lookup returns CDR1 SGHTA and CDR2 FQGNSA. The CDR3 sequence is 17 residues long. The CDR3 reads CASSLGMAGGPTDTQYF. DNA for the CDR3: TGTGCCAGCAGCTTAGGAATGGCGGGGGGGCCCACAGATACGCAGTATTTT.

The chain links TRBV7-9 to TRBJ2-4; TRBD1 is a possible D gene (7 bases). There are 20 residues in the CDR3. The germline gives CDR1 SEHNR, CDR2 FQNEAQ (reference sequence). The V gene lost 2 bases and the J gene lost 0 bases, with 23 bases spanning the gap. The CDR3 coding sequence is TGTGCCAGCAGCTTAACCCGGAGGGGGCTCAACCATATAGCCAAAAACATTCAGTACTTC. Amino acid sequence: CASSLTRRGLNHIAKNIQYF.

This chain links TRBV12-3 or TRBV12-4 with TRBJ1-5, with D hard to call. This CDR3 region has 13 residues. Deletions cut 6 bases from V and 0 bases from J, with 6 bases between. The CDR3 coding sequence is TGTGCCAGCAGGTTTAATAGCAATCAGCCCCAGCATTTT. It translates to CASRFNSNQPQHF.

Note on this clonotype: Being one base from a much bigger clone, this may be a read error. The V gene is TRBV30, the J gene TRBJ2-5; 9 bases fit TRBD1. CDR1 is GTSNPN and CDR2 is SVGIG in the germline V gene (reference sequence). This CDR3 is 13 amino acids long. The chain's CDR3 is CAWSTGGQESQYF. CDR3 coding DNA: TGTGCCTGGAGTACAGGGGGCCAAGAGTCCCAGTACTTC.

The chain joins TRBV20-1 to TRBJ2-4, with unresolved D. Germline lookup yields CDR1 DFQATT and CDR2 SNEGSKA (reference sequence). The CDR3 has 14 amino acids. V lost 5 bases to trimming and J lost 13 bases, with 24 bases between them. CDR3 in amino acids: CSARSGPSDHEQYF. The CDR3 bases are TGCAGTGCTCGATCCGGGCCATCTGACCATGAGCAGTACTTC.

The gene calls are TRBV12-3 or TRBV12-4 and TRBJ2-5; tentative D call: TRBD2 (6 bases). The ends were cut back, 11 bases at V and 2 bases at J, with 12 bases in the middle. CDR3 length: 12 amino acids. CDR3 in amino acids: CARGELQETQYF. In nucleotides, the CDR3 is TGTGCCCGCGGGGAGCTACAAGAGACCCAGTACTTC.

This clonotype was seen a few times. The V call is TRBV29-1, the J call TRBJ2-4, with D possibly being TRBD1 (6 bases). Germline V CDR1 and CDR2: SQVTM, ANQGSEA. This CDR3 has 12 amino acids. The V gene lost 3 bases and the J gene lost 8 bases, with 11 bases spanning the gap. This CDR3 reads CSVDTGLDIQYF. In DNA, the CDR3 is TGCAGCGTTGATACAGGGCTGGACATTCAGTACTTC. Full variable domain (missing parts from reference TRBV29-1 and TRBJ2-4): SAVISQKPSRDICQRGTSLTIQCQVDSQVTMMFWYRQQPGQSLTLIATANQGSEATYESGFVIDKFPISRPNLTFSTLTVSNMSPEDSSIYLCSVDTGLDIQYFGAGTRLSVL.

V is TRBV5-5 and J is TRBJ1-6; D is undetermined. Trimming shortened V by 6 bases and J by 5 bases, and 18 bases separated the two germline ends. There are 16 residues in the CDR3. The germline V gene encodes CDR1 SGHKS and CDR2 YYEKEE (reference sequence). The CDR3 region is CASTSRASDDNSPLHF. CDR3 DNA sequence: TGTGCCAGCACCTCCCGGGCCAGCGACGATAATTCACCCCTCCACTTT.

This chain joins TRBV9 and TRBJ1-1; no firm D call. Germline values: CDR1 SGDLS, CDR2 YYNGEE. The CDR3 covers 14 residues. V was trimmed by 0 bases and J by 3 bases, leaving 9 bases between them. The CDR3 DNA reads as TGTGCCAGCAGCGTAGTAGAGGGTTACACTGAAGCTTTCTTT. Translating it yields CASSVVEGYTEAFF.

The chain combines TRBV19 with TRBJ1-6, with 7 bases fitting TRBD1. Germline lookup yields CDR1 LNHDA and CDR2 SQIVND (reference sequence). The ends lost 6 bases at V and 2 bases at J; junction bases unmatched: 4. The CDR3 is 15 amino acids. CDR3 nucleotides: TGTGCCAGTAGCCCCGGGACAGCCTATAATTCACCCCTCCACTTT. Protein sequence: CASSPGTAYNSPLHF.

Ten or more counts support this clonotype. In DNA form, the CDR3 reads TGTGCCAGCAGCGCCCTGACAGGGGGCGCGGAGACCCAGTACTTC. It codes for CASSALTGGAETQYF. J is TRBJ2-5 and V is TRBV14; 10 bases align to TRBD1. Germline loops: CDR1 SGHDN, CDR2 FVKESK. CDR3 length: 15 amino acids. V dropped 5 bases and J dropped 5; count of bases not matched to a gene: 8. The entire variable domain, with the rest obtained from reference TRBV14 and TRBJ2-5, is as follows: EAGVTQFPSHSVIEKGQTVTLRCDPISGHDNLYWYRRVMGKEIKFLLHFVKESKQDESGMPNNRFLAERTGGTYSTLKVQPAELEDSGVYFCASSALTGGAETQYFGPGTRLLVL.

The J gene is TRBJ2-1, the V gene TRBV7-2, with a possible D match to TRBD2 (7 bases). The CDR3 is 14 residues long. Looked up from germline, CDR1 is SGHTA and CDR2 is FQGNSA. Deletions cut 1 base from V and 15 bases from J, with 19 bases between. The CDR3 nucleotides read TGTGCCAGCAGCTTAGAACATACTGGGGGGGCCCCGTTCTTC. Amino acid sequence: CASSLEHTGGAPFF.

The chain joins TRBV6-6 to TRBJ1-6; D unclear. There are 15 residues in the CDR3. Germline CDR1 and CDR2: MNHNY and SVGAGI (reference sequence). Deletions cut 0 bases from V and 8 bases from J, with 11 bases between. CDR3 sequence: CASSYSSEEDSPLHF. CDR3 nucleotides: TGTGCCAGCAGTTACTCGTCGGAGGAGGATTCACCCCTCCACTTT.

The V call is TRBV5-1, the J call TRBJ2-1; D possibly corresponds to TRBD1 (5 bases). This CDR3 has 11 amino acids. V was clipped by 0 bases and J by 13 bases, with 8 bases between them. CDR1 and CDR2 from the germline V gene are SGHRS and YFSETQ. CDR3 amino acids: CASSLGQQQFF. The CDR3 nucleotides are TGCGCCAGCAGCTTGGGACAGCAACAGTTCTTC.

This clonotype was seen only a few times. The genes are TRBV27 and TRBJ2-6, with 11 bases fitting TRBD1. The CDR3 consists of 17 residues. Germline V gives CDR1 MNHEY, CDR2 SMNVEV (reference sequence). The V gene end was trimmed by 6 bases and the J gene end by 4 bases; junction bases not matched to a gene: 8. The CDR3 reads CASRGWDRGKGANVLTF. In DNA, the CDR3 is TGTGCCAGCAGAGGCTGGGACAGGGGGAAGGGGGCCAACGTCCTGACTTTC.

J is TRBJ2-3 and V is TRBV20-1; D remains ambiguous. CDR1 and CDR2 from the germline V gene are DFQATT and SNEGSKA (reference sequence). Between the trimmed V and J ends, which lost 0 bases and 2 bases, there was a span of 12 bases. This CDR3 spans 15 amino acids. The CDR3 region is CSARDLQSDTDTQYF. In nucleotides, the CDR3 is TGCAGTGCTAGAGATTTACAGTCGGACACAGATACGCAGTATTTT.

The table lists this clonotype with a few counts. The chain recombines TRBV2 with TRBJ2-5; TRBD2 is a possible D gene (5 bases). The CDR3 is 14 amino acids. CDR1 SNHLY and CDR2 FYNNEI come from the germline V gene. Trimming removed 6 bases from V and 5 bases from J, with 16 bases in between. In DNA, the CDR3 is TGTGCCAGCAGGACCCAAGAAAGGACTGAGACCCAGTACTTC. The encoded protein is CASRTQERTETQYF.

A few counts support this clonotype. CDR3 sequence reads: CASSRGDREYNEQFF. In nucleotides, the CDR3 is TGTGCCAGCAGTCGCGGGGACAGAGAATACAATGAGCAGTTCTTC. The gene calls are TRBV25-1 and TRBJ2-1, with D possibly being TRBD1 (7 bases). Trimming took 5 bases from V and 4 from J, leaving 15 bases between them. The CDR3 is made up of 15 amino acids. Germline assignment: CDR1 MGHDK and CDR2 SYGVNS.